The 14 T cell receptor beta chains below all came from one sample that was sequenced in a study of low-dose radiotherapy and immunotherapy resistance in tumors. Time point noted: after trial treatment. Treatment given: LDRT plus nivolumab, ipilimumab, low-dose cyclophosphamide and aspirin (RACIN trial). Both TCRalpha and TCRbeta chains were reverse transcribed with V-gene-specific primers. It was with a constant-region primer and a V-primer adapter that TCRs were amplified over approximately 18 PCR cycles. TCRdb re-called the reads through MiXCR, storing one row per CDR3 protein. Here the sample spans about 30,000 distinct CDR3 sequences, under 55% being singletons. Sequences were derived from PBMCs, sampled after low-dose radiotherapy plus immunotherapy. These receptors were obtained from a male donor with gallbladder cancer.

In this sample, this clonotype turned up many times. The gene calls are TRBV20-1 and TRBJ2-7, with 9 bases lining up with TRBD2. This CDR3 has 15 residues. CDR1 is DFQATT and CDR2 is SNEGSKA in the germline V gene (reference sequence). Trimming cost V 3 bases and J 2 bases; bases outside gene matches: 8. In DNA, the CDR3 is TGCAGTGCTAGTTTTCTAGCGGGGTGGACCTACGAGCAGTACTTC. It codes for CSASFLAGWTYEQYF.

CDR3 nucleotide sequence: TGTGCCAGCAGCTTGGAGAGGGGGACTAGTTCCTACAATGAGCAGTTCTTC. Its translation: CASSLERGTSSYNEQFF. The chain recombines TRBV5-8 with TRBJ2-1; TRBD2 aligns across 8 bases. CDR1 SGHTS and CDR2 YDEGEE come from the germline V gene. This CDR3 is 17 amino acids long. J lost 1 base, V lost 0 bases, and 6 bases had no gene match.

This clonotype was recorded once. The CDR3: CASSSGQEAYEQYF. CDR3 in DNA: TGCGCCAGCAGCTCGGGACAGGAGGCCTACGAGCAGTACTTC. The V gene is TRBV5-1, the J gene TRBJ2-7; TRBD1 agrees at 8 bases. The CDR3 is 14 amino acids. Looked up from germline, CDR1 is SGHRS and CDR2 is YFSETQ. The V segment lost 3 bases and the J segment 2 bases; nucleotides outside the gene matches: 4.

The chain employs TRBV7-2 and TRBJ1-6; D not resolved. The CDR3 runs to 17 residues. CDR1 SGHTA and CDR2 FQGNSA come from the germline V gene. V was clipped by 4 bases and J by 0 bases, with 13 bases between them. This CDR3 reads CASSSRARSSYNSPLHF. Here the CDR3 DNA reads TGTGCCAGCAGCTCTAGGGCCAGGAGCTCCTATAATTCACCCCTCCACTTT.

This clonotype was seen ten or more times. Here the CDR3 reads CASSLVQGGTGELFF. DNA for the CDR3: TGTGCCAGCAGCTTAGTACAGGGTGGCACCGGGGAGCTGTTTTTT. This chain joins TRBV7-2 and TRBJ2-2; perhaps TRBD1 as D (6 bases). Trimming stripped 1 base from V and 4 bases from J, with 10 bases between. There are 15 residues in the CDR3. Germline CDR1 reads SGHTA; CDR2 reads FQGNSA.

Points on this clonotype: This is likely an artifact of a read error, given a far larger clone one base away. The rearrangement links TRBV5-4 to TRBJ2-7; TRBD2 might be the D (5 bases). Trimming cost V 4 bases and J 7 bases, with 21 bases left between them. Germline V gene data show CDR1 as SGHNT and CDR2 as YYREEE (reference sequence). This CDR3 has 15 amino acids. DNA for the CDR3: TGTGCCAGCAGCATAATTAGAGGGTCCTACAATGAGCAGTACTTC. It yields the protein CASSIIRGSYNEQYF. Looking up the rest from reference TRBV5-4 and TRBJ2-7 gives the full variable domain: ETGVTQSPTHLIKTRGQQVTLRCSSQSGHNTVSWYQQALGQGPQFIFQYYREEENGRGNFPPRFSGLQFPNYSSELNVNALELDDSALYLCASSIIRGSYNEQYFGPGTRLTVT.

This clonotype was detected many times. The gene calls are TRBV12-3 or TRBV12-4 and TRBJ1-1, with D perhaps matching TRBD1 (5 bases). The CDR3 totals 16 residues. Trimming removed 2 bases from V and 4 bases from J, with 17 bases in between. The CDR3, as DNA: TGTGCCAGCAGTTTAAGGGGTGGGGCCGGGGCCACTGAAGCTTTCTTT. Translation gives CASSLRGGAGATEAFF.

The chain employs TRBV9 and TRBJ1-2, with D perhaps TRBD1 (5 bases). Deletions cut 4 bases from V and 4 bases from J, with 17 bases between. CDR1 and CDR2 (germline): SGDLS, YYNGEE. The CDR3 loop spans 15 amino acids. CDR3 region: CASSPGGDGGYGYTF. CDR3 bases: TGTGCCAGCAGCCCGGGCGGGGACGGGGGCTATGGCTACACCTTC.

This chain links TRBV5-4 with TRBJ2-2; D gene uncertain. The CDR3 runs to 16 residues. The V end lost 2 bases, the J end lost 0 bases, and 11 bases lay between the germline ends. CDR1 is SGHNT, CDR2 YYREEE, per germline (reference sequence). CDR3 nucleotide sequence: TGTGCCAGCAGCTTCTCGGCCATCGCGAACACCGGGGAGCTGTTTTTT. Residues: CASSFSAIANTGELFF. Full variable domain (rest looked up from reference TRBV5-4 and TRBJ2-2): ETGVTQSPTHLIKTRGQQVTLRCSSQSGHNTVSWYQQALGQGPQFIFQYYREEENGRGNFPPRFSGLQFPNYSSELNVNALELDDSALYLCASSFSAIANTGELFFGEGSRLTVL.

This chain connects TRBV7-8 to TRBJ2-1, with D unclear. The V and J ends lost 7 bases and 8 bases respectively, with 15 bases between them. CDR3 length: 13 residues. Germline CDR1 reads SGHVS; CDR2 reads FQNEAQ. The CDR3 protein is CASTLGVAYEQFF. CDR3 nucleotide sequence: TGTGCCAGCACCCTGGGTGTAGCCTATGAGCAGTTCTTC.

This clonotype came up many times. The genes are TRBV6-2 or TRBV6-3 and TRBJ2-3; TRBD1 might be the D (6 bases). The germline CDR1 and CDR2 sequences are MNHEY and SVGEGT. V shed 4 bases and J shed 2 bases, with 16 bases lying between them. The CDR3 covers 16 residues. CDR3 coding DNA: TGTGCCAGCAGTTTCGGGACACCTCTTGACACAGATACGCAGTATTTT. It codes for CASSFGTPLDTDTQYF.

V is TRBV11-1 and J is TRBJ1-1; maybe TRBD1 (6 bases). This CDR3 region has 14 residues. From germline, CDR1 is SGHAT and CDR2 FQDESV (reference sequence). V shed 3 bases and J shed 4 bases, with 12 bases lying between them. CDR3 nucleotide sequence: TGTGCCAGCAGCTTGTTACAGGGTGGCACTGAAGCTTTCTTT. Its translation: CASSLLQGGTEAFF.

CDR3 in amino acids: CAFGLEKNTEAFF. In nucleotides, the CDR3 is TGTGCCTTCGGACTAGAAAAAAACACTGAAGCTTTCTTT. The V call is TRBV6-5, the J call TRBJ1-1; no reliable D call. The CDR3 totals 13 residues. V was clipped by 11 bases and J by 2 bases, with 15 bases between them. CDR1 is MNHEY and CDR2 is SVGAGI in the germline V gene.

This clonotype was seen ten or more times. This chain joins TRBV20-1 and TRBJ2-1; D is ambiguous. Trimming shortened V by 1 base and J by 5 bases, and 6 bases separated the two germline ends. The CDR3 contains 12 residues. Germline CDR1 reads DFQATT; CDR2 reads SNEGSKA (reference sequence). The CDR3 coding sequence is TGCAGTGCTAGAGGGGTCCACAATGAGCAGTTCTTC. It specifies CSARGVHNEQFF.